Shown below are 28 T cell receptor beta chains from a single sample sequenced in a study of cytomegalovirus exposure and HLA in healthy donors. PCR used 60 Vbeta primers and 13 Jbeta primers. Profiled with immunoSEQ multiplex PCR; TCRdb holds only in-frame clones, not every one. The sample has approximately 76,000 clones; the top ten hold roughly 3.8%. Sample: PBMCs. Every receptor here comes from a man aged 18 to 30 in good health and CMV-seropositive.

This chain uses TRBV5-6 with TRBJ1-4; D unclear. This CDR3 is 16 amino acids long. The germline CDR1 and CDR2 sequences are SGHDT and YYEEEE. Trimming pared 1 base from V and 3 bases from J, leaving 13 bases between. The CDR3 region has the DNA TGTGCCAGCAGCTTGTATGCAGGTGCAGCTAATGAAAAACTGTTTTTT. It translates to CASSLYAGAANEKLFF.

This chain connects TRBV29-1 to TRBJ1-1; TRBD1 matches 9 bases. This CDR3 region has 11 residues. Per germline, CDR1 SQVTM and CDR2 ANQGSEA. J lost 7 bases, V lost 6 bases, and 3 bases had no gene match. CDR3 residues: CSVGQGREAFF. The CDR3 region has the DNA TGCAGCGTCGGACAGGGGCGTGAAGCTTTCTTT.

V is TRBV27 and J is TRBJ2-7; possibly TRBD1 for D (6 bases). Between the trimmed V and J ends, which lost 5 bases and 3 bases, there was a span of 17 bases. The CDR3 runs 15 residues. The germline CDR1 and CDR2 sequences are MNHEY and SMNVEV (reference sequence). The chain's CDR3 is CASSLGQNNFYEQYF. The CDR3, as DNA: TGTGCCAGCAGTCTCGGACAGAACAACTTCTACGAGCAGTACTTC.

This sequence joins TRBV9 and TRBJ2-2, with 11 bases identical to TRBD1. CDR1 and CDR2 (germline): SGDLS, YYNGEE. The CDR3 runs to 16 residues. V shed 2 bases, J shed 5 bases, and the junction held 5 bases outside the gene matches. In nucleotides, the CDR3 is TGTGCCAGCAGCGTCCGGGACAGGGGGAGTACCGGGGAGCTGTTTTTT. Translated, it gives CASSVRDRGSTGELFF.

The rearrangement links TRBV6-5 to TRBJ2-5, with 8 bases matching TRBD1. CDR3 length: 15 amino acids. Germline lookup yields CDR1 MNHEY and CDR2 SVGAGI. J gave up 2 bases and V 6 bases, and 8 bases lay outside the gene matches. This chain's CDR3 is CASSMDRVRQETQYF. For the CDR3, the DNA is TGTGCCAGCAGCATGGACAGGGTGAGGCAAGAGACCCAGTACTTC.

The chain uses TRBV7-2 and TRBJ2-3; 8 nucleotides align to TRBD2. From germline, CDR1 is SGHTA and CDR2 FQGNSA. The CDR3 extends over 16 amino acids. J was trimmed by 5 bases and V by 5 bases; bases with no gene match: 12. The DNA for the CDR3 is TGTGCCAGCAGCCGCCGGGGTAGCGGGACGAGAGATACGCAGTATTTT. Encoded protein: CASSRRGSGTRDTQYF. Variable domain in full (rest from reference TRBV7-2 and TRBJ2-3): GAGVSQSPSNKVTEKGKDVELRCDPISGHTALYWYRQSLGQGLEFLIYFQGNSAPDKSGLPSDRFSAERTGGSVSTLTIQRTQQEDSAVYLCASSRRGSGTRDTQYFGPGTRLTVL.

DNA of the CDR3: TGCGCCAGCAGCTACGGACAGGGGGCAATTACTACACGTCCGAAGGAGCTGTTTTTT. This codes for CASSYGQGAITTRPKELFF. The chain employs TRBV5-1 and TRBJ2-2; 11 bases align to TRBD1. This CDR3 contains 19 residues. The germline V gene has CDR1 SGHRS and CDR2 YFSETQ. V lost 3 bases to trimming and J lost 10 bases; unmatched junction nucleotides: 20.

V and J are TRBV28 and TRBJ1-5, with D maybe TRBD1 (6 bases). V was cut by 5 bases and J by 4 bases, with 27 bases left in between. The CDR3 runs 19 residues. In germline, CDR1 is MDHEN, CDR2 SYDVKM. The CDR3: CASSQRARGAPSYNQPQHF. The CDR3 DNA reads as TGTGCCAGCAGTCAAAGGGCCCGGGGGGCCCCTAGCTATAATCAGCCCCAGCATTTT.

The rearrangement joins TRBV13 to TRBJ2-7; TRBD2 is a possible D gene (6 bases). Germline V gene sequence: CDR1 PRHDT, CDR2 FYEKMQ (reference sequence). The V and J ends lost 2 bases and 3 bases respectively, with 8 bases between them. The length of the CDR3 is 13 residues. CDR3 in amino acids: CASSLNGGYEQYF. The CDR3 DNA reads TGTGCCAGCAGCTTAAACGGGGGCTACGAGCAGTACTTC.

V is TRBV14 and J is TRBJ1-2; 7 nucleotides agree with TRBD1. From germline, CDR1 is SGHDN and CDR2 FVKESK. The CDR3 totals 15 residues. Trimming at V came to 4 bases and at J to 4 bases, leaving 9 bases not matched to a gene. The CDR3 DNA sequence: TGTGCCAGCAGCCCCTTACCACAGGGGTCCTATGGCTACACCTTC. This translates into CASSPLPQGSYGYTF.

V and J are TRBV7-8 and TRBJ2-2, with TRBD2 matching over 9 bases. The CDR3 runs to 17 residues. CDR1 is SGHVS, CDR2 FQNEAQ, per germline. V lost 8 bases and J lost 5; bases outside the gene matches: 15. CDR3 nucleotides: TGTGCCAGCCACTACGCCTTAGCGGGAGCTTGGACCGGGGAGCTGTTTTTT. Its translation is CASHYALAGAWTGELFF. Using reference TRBV7-8 and TRBJ2-2 for the parts outside the CDR3, the full variable domain is GAGVSQSPRYKVAKRGQDVALRCDPISGHVSLFWYQQALGQGPEFLTYFQNEAQLDKSGLPSDRFFAERPEGSVSTLKIQRTQQEDSAVYLCASHYALAGAWTGELFFGEGSRLTVL.

The chain has TRBV30 and TRBJ1-5, with 10 bases aligning to TRBD1. CDR3 length: 13 amino acids. The V gene's germline CDR1 is GTSNPN and CDR2 SVGIG (reference sequence). V shed 5 bases and J 2 bases; nucleotides not matched to a gene: 0. The CDR3 coding sequence is TGTGCCTGGGGGACAGGGGGCAATCAGCCCCAGCATTTT. It specifies CAWGTGGNQPQHF.

V usage is TRBV28 and J usage is TRBJ1-4; no reliable D call. The V and J ends lost 4 bases and 8 bases respectively, with 26 bases between them. This CDR3 is 18 amino acids long. The germline CDR1 and CDR2 sequences are MDHEN and SYDVKM. This CDR3 is CASSSSFPDPAKREKLFF. In nucleotides, the CDR3 is TGTGCCAGCAGTTCCTCTTTCCCCGACCCGGCCAAGAGGGAAAAACTGTTTTTT.

This chain connects TRBV6-5 to TRBJ1-1, with 7 bases identical to TRBD1. The CDR3 totals 13 residues. V lost 10 bases to trimming and J lost 11 bases; unmatched junction nucleotides: 16. Germline-derived CDR1 and CDR2 are MNHEY and SVGAGI. The CDR3: CATRGGSGWSAFF. DNA for the CDR3: TGTGCCACCAGGGGGGGATCGGGTTGGTCGGCTTTCTTT.

V is TRBV5-1 and J is TRBJ1-2; 9 bases are a match to TRBD1. The V gene end was trimmed by 4 bases and the J gene end by 5 bases; junction bases not matched to a gene: 3. CDR1 SGHRS and CDR2 YFSETQ come from the germline V gene. This CDR3 is 13 amino acids long. Here the CDR3 reads CASSLDRGYGYTF. The DNA of the CDR3 is TGCGCCAGCAGCCTAGACAGGGGGTATGGCTACACCTTC.

The chain has TRBV28 and TRBJ1-4; D possibly corresponds to TRBD1 (5 bases). Trimming took 2 bases from V and 0 from J, leaving 7 bases between them. The germline CDR1 and CDR2 sequences are MDHEN and SYDVKM. This CDR3 contains 15 residues. CDR3 loop: CASSLRGTTNEKLFF. CDR3 nucleotide sequence: TGTGCCAGCAGTTTAAGGGGAACAACTAATGAAAAACTGTTTTTT.

The gene calls are TRBV2 and TRBJ2-2; 10 bases match TRBD2. The CDR3 covers 15 residues. Trimming took 4 bases from V and 3 from J; bases not matched to a gene: 2. CDR1 and CDR2 (germline): SNHLY, FYNNEI. The CDR3 bases are TGTGCCAGCAGTGTAACTAGCGGGGACACCGGGGAGCTGTTTTTT. Its protein product is CASSVTSGDTGELFF.

This rearrangement joins TRBV28 to TRBJ2-3; D may be TRBD1 (6 bases). The ends were cut back, 3 bases at V and 3 bases at J, with 13 bases in the middle. The CDR3 runs to 15 residues. Looked up from germline, CDR1 is MDHEN and CDR2 is SYDVKM. CDR3 nucleotides: TGTGCCAGCAGTTTGCCAGGGGTGTTTACAGATACGCAGTATTTT. Protein: CASSLPGVFTDTQYF.

This rearrangement joins TRBV6-5 to TRBJ2-1; the match to TRBD2 covers 8 bases. The CDR3 has 15 amino acids. Trimming removed 6 bases from V and 5 bases from J; junction bases left unmatched: 9. Looked up from germline, CDR1 is MNHEY and CDR2 is SVGAGI. The CDR3 bases are TGTGCCAGCAGCCCCGGGACTAGGGGCAACAATGAGCAGTTCTTC. It yields the protein CASSPGTRGNNEQFF.

The V gene is TRBV7-8, the J gene TRBJ2-2; 9 nucleotides line up with TRBD2. The J segment lost 4 bases and the V segment lost 1 base, leaving 4 bases of the junction unmatched. Germline CDR1 and CDR2: SGHVS and FQNEAQ. The CDR3 has 16 residues. CDR3 region: CASSLVGLAITGELFF. In nucleotides, the CDR3 is TGTGCCAGCAGCTTAGTGGGACTAGCCATCACCGGGGAGCTGTTTTTT.

This sequence joins TRBV10-2 and TRBJ2-7; TRBD2 agrees at 9 bases. V lost 2 bases, J lost 3 bases, and 5 bases stayed unmatched. Germline CDR1 WSHSY, CDR2 SAAADI. The CDR3 is 15 residues long. In DNA, the CDR3 is TGCGCCAGCAGTGAGGTCGGGCGGGGGGGCTACGAGCAGTACTTC. Encoded protein: CASSEVGRGGYEQYF.

V usage is TRBV9 and J usage is TRBJ2-7; 8 positions agree with TRBD2. CDR1 and CDR2 from the germline V gene are SGDLS and YYNGEE. The V and J ends lost 3 bases and 6 bases, in that order; junction bases with no gene match: 11. The CDR3 runs 15 residues. This chain's CDR3 is CASSATSGGGSEQYF. CDR3 nucleotide sequence: TGTGCCAGCAGCGCCACATCGGGGGGGGGTTCCGAGCAGTACTTC.

The chain couples TRBV7-9 to TRBJ1-3; D is undetermined. Germline CDR1 SEHNR, CDR2 FQNEAQ (reference sequence). This CDR3 has 13 residues. V was clipped by 5 bases and J by 8 bases, with 13 bases between them. The CDR3 loop is CASSPPLLDTIYF. Written as DNA, the CDR3 is TGTGCCAGCAGCCCCCCCCTACTTGACACCATATATTTT. Full variable domain (rest looked up from reference TRBV7-9 and TRBJ1-3): DTGVSQNPRHKITKRGQNVTFRCDPISEHNRLYWYRQTLGQGPEFLTYFQNEAQLEKSRLLSDRFSAERPKGSFSTLEIQRTEQGDSAMYLCASSPPLLDTIYFGEGSWLTVV.

V usage is TRBV11-2 and J usage is TRBJ1-3; a possible D gene is TRBD1 (6 bases). Trimming took 5 bases from V and 5 from J, leaving 22 bases between them. CDR3 length: 17 amino acids. CDR1 is SGHAT, CDR2 FQNNGV, per germline. The CDR3 region is CASSRNMDVGGRNTIYF. The CDR3 nucleotides are TGTGCCAGCAGCCGAAATATGGACGTAGGGGGACGAAACACCATATATTTT. The full variable domain, completed using reference TRBV11-2 and TRBJ1-3, is EAGVAQSPRYKIIEKRQSVAFWCNPISGHATLYWYQQILGQGPKLLIQFQNNGVVDDSQLPKDRFSAERLKGVDSTLKIQPAKLEDSAVYLCASSRNMDVGGRNTIYFGEGSWLTVV.

The genes are TRBV2 and TRBJ2-3; D possibly corresponds to TRBD2 (7 bases). Germline CDR1 and CDR2: SNHLY and FYNNEI. The CDR3 runs 14 residues. V lost 7 bases to trimming and J lost 4 bases, with 15 bases between them. The CDR3 region is CASIRGGEADTQYF. CDR3 DNA: TGTGCCAGCATCAGAGGGGGGGAGGCAGATACGCAGTATTTT.

This chain joins TRBV28 and TRBJ2-7; the D is unclear. The V end lost 3 bases, the J end lost 2 bases, and 8 bases lay between the germline ends. This CDR3 has 13 amino acids. Looked up from germline, CDR1 is MDHEN and CDR2 is SYDVKM. CDR3 residues: CASSFLSPYEQYF. The CDR3 bases are TGTGCCAGCAGTTTTTTATCTCCCTACGAGCAGTACTTC.

V and J are TRBV9 and TRBJ2-1, with D perhaps TRBD2 (5 bases). CDR1 and CDR2 from the germline V gene are SGDLS and YYNGEE. Trimming pared 0 bases from V and 0 bases from J, leaving 10 bases between. The CDR3 spans 16 residues. For the CDR3, the DNA is TGTGCCAGCAGCGTAGCTACGGGGTTCTCCTACAATGAGCAGTTCTTC. The encoded protein is CASSVATGFSYNEQFF.

V usage is TRBV5-4 and J usage is TRBJ1-4; no definite D call. Germline CDR1 is SGHNT and CDR2 is YYREEE (reference sequence). The V end lost 2 bases, the J end lost 8 bases, and 4 bases lay between the germline ends. The CDR3 is 11 residues long. The DNA of the CDR3 is TGTGCCAGCAGCTTCGGGGAAAAACTGTTTTTT. This gives the protein CASSFGEKLFF.